The clone carrying this T cell receptor (beta chain) was picked up many times. Its antigen is undetermined. These data come from a study of regulatory T cells in long-lasting Graves disease. Notes on the study in general: Newly diagnosed patients shared 750 to 1,000 public clonotypes; persistent patients shared approximately 2,900.

Library construction for TCR beta used iRepertoire HTBI primers and Arm-PCR of CDR3 regions. TCRdb reanalysed the multiplex PCR reads using MiXCR and keeps one entry per CDR3 protein. The sample has about 540,000 distinct CDR3 sequences; around an eighth are singletons. Time point described: newly diagnosed GD, antithyroid drugs for less than 3 months. Researchers made the TCR library from RNA that was extracted from PBMCs. V was pared by 10 bases and J by 6 bases, with 9 bases of the junction left unmatched. The CDR3 contains 12 residues. CDR1 and CDR2 (germline): SNHLY, FYNNEI. The same data also contributed to another study, on T cells in Graves' hyperthyroidism and ophthalmopathy. As that study records: These patients, aged 18 to 65, had recently diagnosed hyperthyroidism lasting under 2 months. Most thyroid clonotypes expanded above 0.001 appeared in blood too.

The source was peripheral blood mononuclear cells (PBMCs), collected at new diagnosis, from a patient treated with antithyroid drugs. The clonotype was recovered from a man aged 25-40 years with Graves disease. The J gene is TRBJ2-7, the V gene TRBV2, with 7 positions matching TRBD1. CDR3 sequence (DNA): TGTGCCATCCTAGGACAGGCCGCCGAGCAGTACTTC. Translation gives CAILGQAAEQYF.